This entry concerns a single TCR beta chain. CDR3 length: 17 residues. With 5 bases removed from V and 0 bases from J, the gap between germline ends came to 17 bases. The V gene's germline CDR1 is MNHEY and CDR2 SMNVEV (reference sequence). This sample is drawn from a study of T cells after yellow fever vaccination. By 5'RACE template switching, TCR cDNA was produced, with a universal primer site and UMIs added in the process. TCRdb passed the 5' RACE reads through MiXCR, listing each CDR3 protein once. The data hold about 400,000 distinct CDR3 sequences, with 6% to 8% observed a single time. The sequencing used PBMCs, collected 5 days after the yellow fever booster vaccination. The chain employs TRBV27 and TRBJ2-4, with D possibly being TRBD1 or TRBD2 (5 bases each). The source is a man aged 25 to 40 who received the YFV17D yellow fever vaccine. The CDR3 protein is CASSTWDGSLAKNIQYF. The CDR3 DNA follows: TGTGCCAGCAGTACATGGGACGGAAGCTTAGCCAAAAACATTCAGTACTTC.